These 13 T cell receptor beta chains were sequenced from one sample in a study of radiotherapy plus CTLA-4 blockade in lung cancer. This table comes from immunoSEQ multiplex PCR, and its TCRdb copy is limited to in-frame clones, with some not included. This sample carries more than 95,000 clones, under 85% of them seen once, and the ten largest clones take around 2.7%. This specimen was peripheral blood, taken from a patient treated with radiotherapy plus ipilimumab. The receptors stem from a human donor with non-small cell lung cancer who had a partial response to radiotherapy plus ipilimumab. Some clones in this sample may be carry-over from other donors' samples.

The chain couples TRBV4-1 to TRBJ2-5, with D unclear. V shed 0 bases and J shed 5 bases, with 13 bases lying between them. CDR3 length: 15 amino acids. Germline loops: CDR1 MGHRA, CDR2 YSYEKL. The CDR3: CASSQERGVYETQYF. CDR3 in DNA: TGCGCCAGCAGCCAAGAGCGCGGCGTCTATGAGACCCAGTACTTC.

CDR3 nucleotide sequence: TGTGCCAGCAGTCCCCTTCCAACTGGGAACACTGAAGCTTTCTTT. Its translation: CASSPLPTGNTEAFF. The rearrangement joins TRBV6-8 to TRBJ1-1; no definite D call. CDR1 is MNHGY, CDR2 SAAAGT, per germline. V was trimmed by 5 bases and J by 1 base, leaving 14 bases between them. The CDR3 contains 15 residues.

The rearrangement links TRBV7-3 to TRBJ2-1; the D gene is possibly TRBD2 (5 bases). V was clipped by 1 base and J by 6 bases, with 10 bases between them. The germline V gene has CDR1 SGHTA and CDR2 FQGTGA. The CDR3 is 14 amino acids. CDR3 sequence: CASSLNGLGNEQFF. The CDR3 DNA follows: TGTGCCAGCAGCTTAAACGGACTTGGCAATGAGCAGTTCTTC.

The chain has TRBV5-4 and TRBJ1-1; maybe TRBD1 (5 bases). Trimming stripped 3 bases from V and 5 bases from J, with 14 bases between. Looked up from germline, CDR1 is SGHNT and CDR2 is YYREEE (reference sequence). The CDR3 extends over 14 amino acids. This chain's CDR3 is CASSSLGGLTEAFF. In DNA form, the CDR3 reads TGTGCCAGCAGCTCGCTGGGGGGTTTGACTGAAGCTTTCTTT.

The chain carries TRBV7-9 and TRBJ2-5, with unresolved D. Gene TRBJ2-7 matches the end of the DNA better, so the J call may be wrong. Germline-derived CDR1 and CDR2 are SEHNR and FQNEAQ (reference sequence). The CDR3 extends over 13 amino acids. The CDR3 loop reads CASSLRNSYEQYF. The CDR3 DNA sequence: TGTGCCAGCAGCCTCAGGAACTCCTACGAGCAGTACTTC.

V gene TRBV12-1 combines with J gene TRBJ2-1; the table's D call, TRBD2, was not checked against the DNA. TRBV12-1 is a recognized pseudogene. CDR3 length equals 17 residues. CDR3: CASSNGLAADSYNEQFF. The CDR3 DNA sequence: TGTGCCAGCAGCAACGGACTAGCGGCAGACTCCTACAATGAGCAGTTCTTC.

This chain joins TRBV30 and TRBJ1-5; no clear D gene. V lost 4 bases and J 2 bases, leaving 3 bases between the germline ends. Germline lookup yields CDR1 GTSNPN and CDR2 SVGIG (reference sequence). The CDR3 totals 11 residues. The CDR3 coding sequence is TGTGCCTGGACAGGCAATCAGCCCCAGCATTTT. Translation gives CAWTGNQPQHF.

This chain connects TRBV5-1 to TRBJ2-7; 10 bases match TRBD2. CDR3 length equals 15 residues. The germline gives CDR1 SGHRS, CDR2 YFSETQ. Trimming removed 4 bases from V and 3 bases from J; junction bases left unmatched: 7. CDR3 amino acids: CASSSSGGNSYEQYF. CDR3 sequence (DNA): TGCGCCAGCAGCAGTAGCGGGGGGAACAGCTACGAGCAGTACTTC.

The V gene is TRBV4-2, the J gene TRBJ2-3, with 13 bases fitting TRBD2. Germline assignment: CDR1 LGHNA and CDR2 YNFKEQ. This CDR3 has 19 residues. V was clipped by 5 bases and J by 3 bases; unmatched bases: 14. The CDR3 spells CASSVVGVGLAGNTDTQYF. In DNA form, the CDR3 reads TGTGCCAGCAGCGTAGTAGGGGTGGGACTAGCGGGAAATACAGATACGCAGTATTTT.

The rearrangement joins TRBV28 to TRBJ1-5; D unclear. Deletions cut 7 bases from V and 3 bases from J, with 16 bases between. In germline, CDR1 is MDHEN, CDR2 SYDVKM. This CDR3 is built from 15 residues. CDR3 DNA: TGTGCCAGCAATCTCATTGCTAGCGCCAATCAGCCCCAGCATTTT. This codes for CASNLIASANQPQHF.

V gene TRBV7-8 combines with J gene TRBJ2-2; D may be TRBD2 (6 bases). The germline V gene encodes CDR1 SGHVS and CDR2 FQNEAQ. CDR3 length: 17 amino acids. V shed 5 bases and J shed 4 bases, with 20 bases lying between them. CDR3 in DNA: TGTGCCAGCAGCCTTCATCTGACTAGGTTGGGCACCGGGGAGCTGTTTTTT. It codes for CASSLHLTRLGTGELFF.

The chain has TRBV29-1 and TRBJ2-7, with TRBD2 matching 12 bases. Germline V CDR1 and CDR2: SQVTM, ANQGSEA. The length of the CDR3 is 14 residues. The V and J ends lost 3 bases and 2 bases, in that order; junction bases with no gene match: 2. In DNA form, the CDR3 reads TGCAGCGTTGAGACTAGCGGGGGTCCCTACGAGCAGTACTTC. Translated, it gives CSVETSGGPYEQYF.

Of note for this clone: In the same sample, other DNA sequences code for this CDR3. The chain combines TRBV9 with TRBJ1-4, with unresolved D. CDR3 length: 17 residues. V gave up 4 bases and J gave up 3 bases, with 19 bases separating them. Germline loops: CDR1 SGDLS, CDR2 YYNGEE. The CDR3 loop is CASSSLGGSPPNEKLFF. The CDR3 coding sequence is TGTGCCAGCAGCTCTCTCGGTGGTTCTCCCCCTAATGAAAAACTGTTTTTT.